This T cell receptor (beta chain) was found in a study of monozygotic twins with inflammatory bowel disease (dated by TCRdb to between 2017 and 2020). Concerning the study at large: In total, 28 monozygotic twin pairs made up the full study: 19 Danish pairs, all IBD-discordant, plus nine German pairs, of which four were IBD-concordant and five were IBD-discordant. Disease-associated traits were sought mainly through comparisons between IBD patients and their genetically identical healthy co-twins within discordant pairs. Each individual had, on average, about 151 000 unique TCRalpha sequences and 181 000 unique TCRbeta sequences available for analysis. Overall results and qualifications from the work: Fewer clonotypes were shared with other individuals by IBD patients than by healthy twins, most markedly in patients showing signs of disease activity. The analysis was unable to tell apart different T cell subtypes. Repertoire similarity did not differ between concordant and discordant twins, which could be due to limited statistical power. The results gave no support for a single strong signal or clonotype linked to IBD. TCRbeta repertoire diversity, by inverse Simpson index, was decreased in IBD patients compared with their healthy co-twins. Because patients were on differing immunosuppressive treatments, the repertoires may have picked up extra background noise and inter-individual variability.

The library came from 5' RACE. Preparation of each TCR library used approximately 4,000 ng of total RNA. For each sample, cDNA synthesis with SMARTScribe reverse transcriptase was split into eight separate reactions. Unique molecular identifiers containing a 6-nucleotide sample barcode were introduced through template switching during cDNA synthesis. TCRalpha and TCRbeta cDNA was amplified in two nested PCRs of 16 and 9 cycles, and bead purification was carried out after each PCR. Before amplification, the cDNA was treated with uracil DNA-glycosylase and purified using the QIAquick PCR purification kit. The second PCR added Illumina TruSeq-compatible adapters along with sample-specific barcodes. TapeStation and Qubit were used to check library quality and concentration, and roughly 4.9 ng of each library was pooled. Sequencing of the pooled libraries was done on an Illumina HiSeq2500 single-index Rapid Run using custom sequencing primers and 2 x 100 bp reads. The paper's processing steps were these. UMI-based consensus assembly with MiGEC version 1.2.6 was used to correct PCR and sequencing errors. MiXCR version 2.1.1 handled V(D)J alignment, clonotype assembly and CDR3 extraction. To normalise gene usage, clonotype sharing and MAIT/NKT TCR abundance, the analysis used the top 1000, 10 000 and 20 000 clonotypes per sample. After downsampling to 27 000 UMIs, diversity was calculated as the inverse Simpson index using the vegan R package. Paired Mann-Whitney U tests were applied to discordant twin pairs, and Benjamini-Hochberg correction was used for multiple testing. TCRdb reprocessed the reads and assigns one entry to each CDR3 protein sequence, leaving out DNA. These V and J calls are TCRdb output, not the study's own analysis. The sample table includes approximately 400,000 distinct CDR3 sequences. The ten biggest clones cover around 2.5% of the sample.

About this clonotype: It lacks a known antigen.

The CDR3 holds 14 amino acids from the cysteine to the phenylalanine. The DNA is unrecorded. CDR1 and CDR2 were assigned from the germline V gene as MNHEY and SVGAGI. From each donor, an approximately 2.5 ml peripheral blood sample was collected into PAXgene tubes and kept at -80 degrees C. Without any T cell sorting, total RNA was extracted from whole blood using the PAXgene blood miRNA kit on an automated QIAcube. Peripheral blood from monozygotic twin pairs who were concordant or discordant for inflammatory bowel disease underwent deep TCRalpha and TCRbeta repertoire profiling using unique molecular barcoding. Smoking habits were recorded for all twin pairs, with individuals classified as current, former or never smokers.

The sequence is built from TRBV6-5 and TRBJ2-5. Sequencing was carried out using blood. The clonotype was recovered from a human donor with ulcerative colitis or Crohn's disease, or a healthy co-twin of an affected twin (not recorded which). The CDR3 region: CASSYSFGGLSQYF.